The clone carrying this T cell receptor (beta chain) was recorded once. Per the original methods: The assay estimated nucleated cells by amplifying reference gene primers. Profiling relied on immunoSEQ multiplex PCR, and the TCRdb table lists in-frame clones only, not all of them. V and J calls and clone size come straight from that table; D and trimming were deduced from the DNA. The sample yields 150,000 to 200,000 clones, 70% to 90% seen once. This sample was included in a study of blood T cell repertoires in COVID-19. Study context: The analysed material was cDNA or gDNA that came from T cells, B-cell-depleted T cells, or PBMCs.

Germline V lookup: CDR1 SGDLS, CDR2 YYNGEE. The CDR3 consists of 14 residues. With 0 bases removed from V and 6 bases from J, the gap between germline ends came to 9 bases. This clonotype was obtained from an elderly woman in a cohort sampled during active or convalescent COVID-19. Sequenced material: peripheral blood. J is TRBJ2-2 and V is TRBV9, with D unclear. The chain's CDR3 is CASSVGAPPGELFF. DNA for the CDR3: TGTGCCAGCAGCGTAGGCGCACCCCCCGGGGAGCTGTTTTTT.